What follows is one T cell receptor beta chain and its context. This CDR3 is built from 14 residues. CDR1 and CDR2 from the germline V gene are MNHEY and SVGEGT. V was trimmed by 5 bases and J by 4 bases, leaving 12 bases between them. These data are taken from a study of CD8 T cells in Susac syndrome. Reverse transcription of roughly 0.45 to 1 ug RNA used random hexamers. Amplification of TCR beta CDR3 was carried out by immunoSEQ multiplex PCR, which covered 54 Vbeta and 13 Jbeta segments. MiXCR was run by TCRdb on the immunoSEQ multiplex PCR reads, yielding one entry per CDR3 protein. This table has roughly 140,000 distinct CDR3 sequences, around 95% appearing once.

The sample was CD4+ T cells from PBMCs. The clonotype comes from a human donor with Susac syndrome. This chain uses TRBV6-2 or TRBV6-3 with TRBJ2-1, with a weak D call TRBD1 (6 bases). The CDR3 DNA reads as TGTGCCAGCAGTATCCTCCAGGGGTACAATGAGCAGTTCTTC. It codes for CASSILQGYNEQFF.